The entry that follows covers one TCR beta chain sequence. The data were obtained in a study of OX40 agonist ivuxolimab in advanced cancers. Profiled with immunoSEQ multiplex PCR; TCRdb holds only in-frame clones, not every one. The table lists 40,000 or so clones, more than 70% of them singletons. The CDR3 totals 15 residues. The V end was cut by 5 bases, the J end by 3 bases, with 16 bases between. The germline CDR1 and CDR2 sequences are MRHNA and SNTAGT. V usage is TRBV6-4 and J usage is TRBJ2-5; D is possibly TRBD1 (6 bases). The sample was CD4+ or CD8+ T cells sorted from blood, taken in a trial of the OX40 agonist ivuxolimab. This clonotype was sampled from an adult with an advanced solid tumor such as melanoma, head and neck, liver or kidney cancer. In DNA, the CDR3 is TGTGCCAGCAGTCGAACAGGGCTTGGTGAAGAGACCCAGTACTTC. This translates into CASSRTGLGEETQYF.